This TCR beta chain came from a study of blood T cell repertoires in COVID-19. Whole-study context: The United States, Italy and Spain supplied acute and convalescent COVID-19 samples.

On this clone itself: The sample contains more than one DNA sequence encoding this CDR3.

Patients in Seattle were enrolled during active infection, then followed longitudinally. Profiled with immunoSEQ multiplex PCR; TCRdb holds only in-frame clones, not every one. In the table there are over 250,000 clones, roughly 90% of which are singletons. The CDR3 sequence is 14 residues long. The V segment lost 4 bases and the J segment 1 base; nucleotides outside the gene matches: 1. CDR1 is LGHDT, CDR2 YNNKEL, per germline (reference sequence). The TCR comes from a woman aged 25-40 years with COVID-19, enrolled during active disease. Sequencing was done on a sample of peripheral blood. V and J are TRBV3-1 (or the pseudogene TRBV3-2) and TRBJ2-3; 8 bases fit TRBD2. CDR3 amino acids: CASSLSGGTDTQYF. The CDR3 bases are TGTGCCAGCAGCCTTAGCGGGGGCACAGATACGCAGTATTTT.